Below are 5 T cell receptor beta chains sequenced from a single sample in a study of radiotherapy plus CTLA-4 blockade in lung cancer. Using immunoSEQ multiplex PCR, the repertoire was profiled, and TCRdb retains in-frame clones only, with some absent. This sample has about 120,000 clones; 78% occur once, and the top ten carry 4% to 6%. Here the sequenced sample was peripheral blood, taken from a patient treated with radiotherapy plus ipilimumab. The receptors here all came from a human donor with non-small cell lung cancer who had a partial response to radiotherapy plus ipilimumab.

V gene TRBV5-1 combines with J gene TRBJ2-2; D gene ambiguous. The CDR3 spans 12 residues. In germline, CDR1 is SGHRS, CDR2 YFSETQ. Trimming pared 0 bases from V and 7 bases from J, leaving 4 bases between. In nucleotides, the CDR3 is TGCGCCAGCAGCTTGGATTACGGGGAGCTGTTTTTT. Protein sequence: CASSLDYGELFF.

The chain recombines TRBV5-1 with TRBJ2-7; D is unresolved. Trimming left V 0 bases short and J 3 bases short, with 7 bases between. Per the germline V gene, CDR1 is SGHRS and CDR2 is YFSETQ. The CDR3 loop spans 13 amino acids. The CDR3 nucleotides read TGCGCCAGCAGCTTGGCAGGTAGCTACGAGCAGTACTTC. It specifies CASSLAGSYEQYF.

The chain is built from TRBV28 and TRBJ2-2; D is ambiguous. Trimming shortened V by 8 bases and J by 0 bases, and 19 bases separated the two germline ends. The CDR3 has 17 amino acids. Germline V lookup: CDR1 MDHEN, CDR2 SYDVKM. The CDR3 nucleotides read TGTGCCAGCCTTTCCCTCCGAACGTGGCCGAACACCGGGGAGCTGTTTTTT. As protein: CASLSLRTWPNTGELFF.

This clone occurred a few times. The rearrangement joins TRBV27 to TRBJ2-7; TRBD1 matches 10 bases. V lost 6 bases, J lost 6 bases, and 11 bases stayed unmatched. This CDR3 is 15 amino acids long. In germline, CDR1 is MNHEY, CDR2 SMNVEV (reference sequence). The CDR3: CASRWPGQGYREQYF. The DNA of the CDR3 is TGTGCCAGCAGATGGCCGGGACAGGGGTATCGCGAGCAGTACTTC.

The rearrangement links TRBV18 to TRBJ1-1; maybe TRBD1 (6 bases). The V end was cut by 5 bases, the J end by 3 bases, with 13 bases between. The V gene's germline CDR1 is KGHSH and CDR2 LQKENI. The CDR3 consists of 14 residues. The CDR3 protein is CASSTQGKDTEAFF. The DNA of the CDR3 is TGTGCCAGCTCAACCCAGGGGAAGGACACTGAAGCTTTCTTT.